One and the same sample provided the 22 T cell receptor beta chains below, sequenced in a study of OX40 agonist ivuxolimab in advanced cancers. Receptors were amplified or captured by the immunoSEQ multiplex PCR assay. TCRdb carries this immuneACCESS record with in-frame sequences only. Its versions omit some clonotypes, under half of them owing to an unresolved V gene in the studies checked, with the rest unexplained. Recorded for this sample are approximately 74,000 clones; around 85% of them occurred a single time. The ten largest clones add up to approximately 2.2% of the sample. The material sequenced was CD4+ or CD8+ T cells sorted from blood, taken in a trial of the OX40 agonist ivuxolimab. All receptors derive from an adult with an advanced solid tumor such as melanoma, head and neck, liver or kidney cancer.

The J gene is TRBJ2-5, the V gene TRBV5-4, with 8 bases lining up with TRBD2. The germline V gene encodes CDR1 SGHNT and CDR2 YYREEE (reference sequence). This CDR3 spans 17 amino acids. The V and J ends lost 4 bases and 5 bases, in that order; junction bases with no gene match: 16. The CDR3 region has the DNA TGTGCCAGCAGCCCGGGGAGTCGCCGGGAGGGAGAGGAGACCCAGTACTTC. Translating it yields CASSPGSRREGEETQYF.

This clone occurred once. The rearrangement joins TRBV5-6 to TRBJ1-4; TRBD1 might be the D (5 bases). Between the trimmed V and J ends, which lost 5 bases and 10 bases, there was a span of 18 bases. This CDR3 has 14 residues. CDR1 is SGHDT and CDR2 is YYEEEE in the germline V gene. CDR3: CASSPWAPGGKLFF. The CDR3 DNA reads TGTGCCAGCAGTCCGTGGGCACCGGGGGGAAAACTGTTTTTT. The variable domain in full, with the rest retrieved from reference TRBV5-6 and TRBJ1-4, is DAGVTQSPTHLIKTRGQQVTLRCSPKSGHDTVSWYQQALGQGPQFIFQYYEEEERQRGNFPDRFSGHQFPNYSSELNVNALLLGDSALYLCASSPWAPGGKLFFGSGTQLSVL.

The chain uses TRBV6-5 and TRBJ2-6; the D is unclear. Deletions cut 2 bases from V and 0 bases from J, with 8 bases between. CDR3 length: 16 amino acids. Germline CDR1 MNHEY, CDR2 SVGAGI. The CDR3 sequence: CASSYEGLSGANVLTF. The CDR3 region has the DNA TGTGCCAGCAGTTACGAAGGCCTCTCTGGGGCCAACGTCCTGACTTTC.

The chain uses TRBV28 and TRBJ1-3, with D hard to call. Germline assignment: CDR1 MDHEN and CDR2 SYDVKM. The CDR3 spans 13 residues. Trimming cost V 5 bases and J 4 bases, with 9 bases left between them. The CDR3 loop reads CASSQRWGNTIYF. CDR3 in DNA: TGTGCCAGCAGTCAGAGATGGGGAAACACCATATATTTT. Supplemented by reference TRBV28 and TRBJ1-3, the full variable domain reads DVKVTQSSRYLVKRTGEKVFLECVQDMDHENMFWYRQDPGLGLRLIYFSYDVKMKEKGDIPEGYSVSREKKERFSLILESASTNQTSMYLCASSQRWGNTIYFGEGSWLTVV.

The V call is TRBV15, the J call TRBJ1-1, with TRBD1 as a possible D gene (5 bases). CDR1 is LNHNV and CDR2 is YYDKDF in the germline V gene (reference sequence). V dropped 4 bases and J dropped 10 bases, with 16 bases sitting between them. The CDR3 spans 13 residues. The CDR3 spells CATSTVSRGGAFF. The CDR3 nucleotides are TGTGCCACCAGCACCGTAAGCCGGGGGGGAGCTTTCTTT.

This chain uses TRBV7-2 with TRBJ1-6; possible D gene TRBD1, 6 bases. The CDR3 is 14 amino acids. Trimming took 2 bases from V and 6 from J, leaving 8 bases between them. Germline-derived CDR1 and CDR2 are SGHTA and FQGNSA. For the CDR3, the DNA is TGTGCCAGCAGCTTAAGGACAGTTAATTCACCCCTCCACTTT. It encodes CASSLRTVNSPLHF. Full variable domain (missing parts from reference TRBV7-2 and TRBJ1-6): GAGVSQSPSNKVTEKGKDVELRCDPISGHTALYWYRQSLGQGLEFLIYFQGNSAPDKSGLPSDRFSAERTGGSVSTLTIQRTQQEDSAVYLCASSLRTVNSPLHFGNGTRLTVT.

The chain combines TRBV5-1 with TRBJ2-1; maybe TRBD2 (6 bases). The CDR3 consists of 18 residues. Germline lookup yields CDR1 SGHRS and CDR2 YFSETQ. Trimming shortened V by 4 bases and J by 5 bases, and 25 bases separated the two germline ends. CDR3 nucleotide sequence: TGCGCCAGCAGCCCGGTCGCGGGACCCAAAAAGACCCACAATGAGCAGTTCTTC. It encodes CASSPVAGPKKTHNEQFF.

This chain connects TRBV27 to TRBJ2-7, with 7 bases identical to TRBD1. Germline-derived CDR1 and CDR2 are MNHEY and SMNVEV (reference sequence). Unmatched junction bases numbered 7, after V lost 3 bases and J lost 5 bases. This CDR3 is 14 amino acids long. CDR3 coding DNA: TGTGCCAGCAGTTTTCTACAGGGGTCCCACGAGCAGTACTTC. Residues: CASSFLQGSHEQYF.

This sequence joins TRBV6-1 and TRBJ2-2, with unresolved D. The length of the CDR3 is 13 residues. The germline V and J ends were trimmed by 4 bases and 6 bases, with 9 bases remaining between them. Germline CDR1 is MNHNS and CDR2 is SASEGT. As DNA, the CDR3 is TGTGCCAGCAGTGTTGGGGTACCCGGGGAGCTGTTTTTT. It translates to CASSVGVPGELFF.

The J gene is TRBJ2-7, the V gene TRBV7-9; D not certain. CDR3 size: 14 residues. Germline V gives CDR1 SEHNR, CDR2 FQNEAQ (reference sequence). With 1 base removed from V and 4 bases from J, the gap between germline ends came to 11 bases. CDR3 nucleotide sequence: TGTGCCAGCAGCTTAGTAGCAGAAGATTACGAGCAGTACTTC. Translated: CASSLVAEDYEQYF.

The V call is TRBV14, the J call TRBJ2-3; weak D call: TRBD1 (6 bases). The CDR3 spans 16 residues. Per germline, CDR1 SGHDN and CDR2 FVKESK. Trimming took 0 bases from V and 6 from J, leaving 16 bases between them. The CDR3 reads CASSQDLGATGDTQYF. The CDR3 region has the DNA TGTGCCAGCAGCCAAGATCTGGGAGCAACAGGGGATACGCAGTATTTT. Variable domain in full (rest from reference TRBV14 and TRBJ2-3): EAGVTQFPSHSVIEKGQTVTLRCDPISGHDNLYWYRRVMGKEIKFLLHFVKESKQDESGMPNNRFLAERTGGTYSTLKVQPAELEDSGVYFCASSQDLGATGDTQYFGPGTRLTVL.

V usage is TRBV7-3 and J usage is TRBJ2-1, with D tentatively TRBD2 (7 bases). V gave up 2 bases and J gave up 2 bases, with 10 bases separating them. Germline values: CDR1 SGHTA, CDR2 FQGTGA. The CDR3 extends over 15 amino acids. The CDR3 here is CASSLGEGAYNEQFF. Here the CDR3 DNA reads TGTGCCAGCAGCTTAGGGGAGGGGGCCTACAATGAGCAGTTCTTC.

The rearrangement uses TRBV5-1 and TRBJ2-2; TRBD2 agrees at 8 bases. The CDR3 runs 15 residues. Trimming removed 2 bases from V and 2 bases from J; junction bases left unmatched: 2. In germline, CDR1 is SGHRS, CDR2 YFSETQ. Written as DNA, the CDR3 is TGCGCCAGCAGCTTAGCGGGGGCAAACACCGGGGAGCTGTTTTTT. Its protein is CASSLAGANTGELFF.

This rearrangement joins TRBV7-2 to TRBJ1-1; a weak D match, TRBD1 (6 bases). V lost 2 bases and J lost 10, with 14 bases in between. CDR3 length: 13 residues. Looked up from germline, CDR1 is SGHTA and CDR2 is FQGNSA. CDR3 protein: CASSLRGAGLAFF. CDR3 bases: TGTGCCAGCAGCTTAAGGGGGGCCGGATTAGCTTTCTTT.

This rearrangement joins TRBV19 to TRBJ2-4; D is ambiguous. This CDR3 is built from 13 residues. Trimming took 7 bases from V and 6 from J, leaving 13 bases between them. Germline CDR1 is LNHDA and CDR2 is SQIVND (reference sequence). The CDR3 loop is CASKRVLANIQYF. The CDR3 coding sequence is TGTGCCAGTAAACGGGTCCTGGCAAACATTCAGTACTTC.

Only a few counts were recorded for this clone. CDR3 coding DNA: TGTGCCAGTAGTTTAACAGGGTCCCGTCAAGAGACCCAGTACTTC. Translating it yields CASSLTGSRQETQYF. The chain is built from TRBV19 and TRBJ2-5; a possible D gene is TRBD1 (6 bases). Trimming pared 5 bases from V and 2 bases from J, leaving 15 bases between. The CDR3 contains 15 residues. Germline CDR1 LNHDA, CDR2 SQIVND (reference sequence).

This rearrangement joins TRBV7-2 to TRBJ1-1, with no clear D. Germline values: CDR1 SGHTA, CDR2 FQGNSA. The CDR3 sequence is 12 residues long. With 1 base removed from V and 7 bases from J, the gap between germline ends came to 7 bases. The DNA for the CDR3 is TGTGCCAGCAGCTTAGGCCTGTATGAAGCTTTCTTT. Its protein product is CASSLGLYEAFF.

This clone was seen only a few times. The rearrangement uses TRBV27 and TRBJ1-1, with D unclear. Per the germline V gene, CDR1 is MNHEY and CDR2 is SMNVEV (reference sequence). Trimming took 5 bases from V and 7 from J, leaving 11 bases between them. The length of the CDR3 is 12 residues. The CDR3 here is CASSPSGFEAFF. The CDR3 DNA follows: TGTGCCAGCAGTCCAAGCGGCTTTGAAGCTTTCTTT.

The chain joins TRBV29-1 to TRBJ2-3, with 7 bases matching TRBD2. The CDR3 runs to 14 residues. Losses at the gene ends were 6 bases for V and 2 bases for J; bases not matched to a gene: 8. Germline V gives CDR1 SQVTM, CDR2 ANQGSEA. DNA for the CDR3: TGCAGCGTGGGGGGGAGGGTGAACACAGATACGCAGTATTTT. Its translation: CSVGGRVNTDTQYF.

This clone was detected only a few times. CDR3 protein: CASSSYQGVEAFF. Written as DNA, the CDR3 is TGTGCCAGCAGTTCATATCAGGGGGTTGAAGCTTTCTTT. V is TRBV7-2 and J is TRBJ1-1; 7 positions agree with TRBD1. Germline values: CDR1 SGHTA, CDR2 FQGNSA. The junction had 8 bases not matched to a gene; V was cut back by 6 bases and J by 7 bases. This CDR3 contains 13 residues.

The V call is TRBV18, the J call TRBJ2-5; no clear D. V lost 6 bases and J lost 4, with 12 bases in between. The CDR3 covers 13 residues. Germline CDR1 is KGHSH and CDR2 is LQKENI. The CDR3: CASSPLVGETQYF. The DNA of the CDR3 is TGTGCCAGCTCCCCTCTAGTGGGAGAGACCCAGTACTTC.

This clone has only a few counts. The chain links TRBV10-3 to TRBJ1-5, with D possibly matching TRBD1 (6 bases). Per germline, CDR1 ENHRY and CDR2 SYGVKD. V lost 5 bases, J lost 2 bases, and 13 bases lay in between. The CDR3 has 15 amino acids. CDR3 nucleotides: TGTGCCATCAGTCAGGCAGGGGCGGGCAATCAGCCCCAGCATTTT. It translates to CAISQAGAGNQPQHF.